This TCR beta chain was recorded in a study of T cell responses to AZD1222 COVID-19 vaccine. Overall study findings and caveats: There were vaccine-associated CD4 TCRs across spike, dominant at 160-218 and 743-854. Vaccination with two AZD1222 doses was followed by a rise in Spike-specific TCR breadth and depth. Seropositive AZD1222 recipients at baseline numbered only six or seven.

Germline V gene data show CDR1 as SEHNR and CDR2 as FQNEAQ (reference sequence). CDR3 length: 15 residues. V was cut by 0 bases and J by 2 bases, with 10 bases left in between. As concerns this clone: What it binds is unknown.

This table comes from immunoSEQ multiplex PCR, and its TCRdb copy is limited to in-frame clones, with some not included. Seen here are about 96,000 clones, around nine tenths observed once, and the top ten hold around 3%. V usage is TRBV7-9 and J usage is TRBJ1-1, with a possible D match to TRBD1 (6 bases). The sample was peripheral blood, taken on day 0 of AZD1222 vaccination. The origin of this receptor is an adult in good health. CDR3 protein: CASSLAGTLNTEAFF. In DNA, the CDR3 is TGTGCCAGCAGCTTAGCGGGGACACTTAACACTGAAGCTTTCTTT.